The TCR beta chain under discussion was sequenced for a study of CD8 T cells in Susac syndrome. Points from the study as a whole: The number of individuals included in the study's TCR sequencing and HLA analysis was acknowledged as relatively small.

About this clonotype itself: Its cognate antigen is unknown.

Healthy donors constituted the control group, matched for age and sex. TEMRA cells were FACS-enriched, and CD8+ and CD4+ T cells were isolated negatively. After extraction with the RNeasy kit, about 0.5 to 1 ug of the RNA was reverse transcribed using random hexamers. An immunoSEQ multiplex PCR generated amplified TCR beta CDR3 products spanning 54 Vbeta and 13 Jbeta. Each CDR3 protein gets one entry after TCRdb re-called the immunoSEQ multiplex PCR reads with MiXCR. The sample lists 130,000 to 150,000 distinct CDR3 sequences; roughly 95% were seen once. The V end was cut by 0 bases, the J end by 3 bases, with 9 bases between. The germline V gene encodes CDR1 MGHRA and CDR2 YSYEKL. The CDR3 is 15 residues long.

This clonotype was obtained from a human donor in good health. The sequenced sample was CD4+ T cells from PBMCs. V and J are TRBV4-1 and TRBJ2-4; perhaps TRBD2 as D (6 bases). The CDR3 DNA sequence: TGCGCCAGCAGCCAAGAAGGAGGGAACAAAAACATTCAGTACTTC. This sequence encodes CASSQEGGNKNIQYF.